The entry that follows covers one T cell receptor (beta chain) sequence. Its antigen is not known. These data originate in a study of cytomegalovirus exposure and HLA in healthy donors. Generated by immunoSEQ multiplex PCR, the TCRdb table keeps only in-frame clones and is missing some. The sample has some 90,000 clones; around 96% are singletons. Study-level results: Rare sequences made up most TCRs, while some public TCRs were found in many donors. Reports described diagnosis of cytomegalovirus status by the classifier as highly specific and sensitive.

The donors were part of the approximately 120-subject validation cohort, which stood apart from the approximately 670-subject first cohort. The V segment lost 2 bases and the J segment 2 bases; nucleotides outside the gene matches: 9. The germline V gene has CDR1 MRHNA and CDR2 SNTAGT. This CDR3 contains 18 residues. The chain links TRBV6-4 to TRBJ2-3; 11 nucleotides align to TRBD2. The TCR comes from a man aged 18 to 35 in good health and CMV-seronegative. Sequencing was done on a sample of PBMCs. CDR3 nucleotides: TGTGCCAGCAGTGACGGGTTACTAGCGGGGGCGGACACAGATACGCAGTATTTT. Amino acid sequence: CASSDGLLAGADTDTQYF.